One and the same sample provided the 22 T cell receptor beta chains below, sequenced in a study of high-grade serous ovarian cancer treatment subgroups. Sequenced by immunoSEQ multiplex PCR; TCRdb stores in-frame clones only, minus some. The data hold several thousand clones, with about 75% observed a single time. Tumor samples were taken before definitive surgery or chemotherapy. Sequenced material: tumor tissue. These receptors all come from a human patient with high-grade serous ovarian cancer.

V and J are TRBV6-5 and TRBJ1-5; no clear D. V lost 6 bases, J lost 0 bases, and 9 bases lay in between. The CDR3 loop spans 14 amino acids. CDR1 MNHEY and CDR2 SVGAGI come from the germline V gene. CDR3 sequence (DNA): TGTGCCAGCAGGGACGGCAATAGCAATCAGCCCCAGCATTTT. It codes for CASRDGNSNQPQHF.

This sequence joins TRBV5-1 and TRBJ2-5; D might be TRBD1 (6 bases). Germline V lookup: CDR1 SGHRS, CDR2 YFSETQ. Deletions cut 6 bases from V and 3 bases from J, with 15 bases between. CDR3 length: 14 amino acids. CDR3: CASNLQGWEETQYF. The DNA for the CDR3 is TGCGCCAGCAACTTACAGGGATGGGAAGAGACCCAGTACTTC. Based on the CDR3 plus reference TRBV5-1 and TRBJ2-5, the full variable domain is KAGVTQTPRYLIKTRGQQVTLSCSPISGHRSVSWYQQTPGQGLQFLFEYFSETQRNKGNFPGRFSGRQFSNSRSEMNVSTLELGDSALYLCASNLQGWEETQYFGPGTRLLVL.

V usage is TRBV4-2 and J usage is TRBJ1-1, with TRBD1 matching over 7 bases. Germline V CDR1 and CDR2: LGHNA, YNFKEQ. This CDR3 contains 14 residues. V was clipped by 1 base and J by 6 bases; unmatched bases: 5. The CDR3 protein is CASSQVPQGAEAFF. The CDR3, as DNA: TGTGCCAGCAGCCAAGTTCCTCAGGGGGCTGAAGCTTTCTTT.

Only one count was recorded for this clone. The V call is TRBV6-1, the J call TRBJ1-2; no clear D gene. V was trimmed by 5 bases and J by 3 bases, leaving 13 bases between them. This CDR3 is 14 amino acids long. Germline loops: CDR1 MNHNS, CDR2 SASEGT. The CDR3 DNA follows: TGTGCCAGCAGTTTAGAACAGAGGTACTATGGCTACACCTTC. It translates to CASSLEQRYYGYTF.

This chain joins TRBV5-1 and TRBJ2-5; D possibly corresponds to TRBD1 (6 bases). The J call is in doubt because the DNA end fits TRBJ2-7 better. The CDR3 length is 15 residues. Germline-derived CDR1 and CDR2 are SGHRS and YFSETQ. The CDR3 region is CASSLVPDRTYEQYF. CDR3 in DNA: TGCGCCAGCAGCTTGGTACCGGACAGAACCTACGAGCAGTACTTC.

The chain combines TRBV5-4 with TRBJ1-5, with D unclear. The germline gives CDR1 SGHNT, CDR2 YYREEE (reference sequence). V lost 0 bases and J lost 4, with 8 bases in between. The CDR3 consists of 14 residues. The CDR3 spells CASSLDAGNQPQHF. The CDR3 coding sequence is TGTGCCAGCAGCTTGGACGCGGGAAATCAGCCCCAGCATTTT.

The chain uses TRBV5-4 and TRBJ2-4; D is possibly TRBD2 (7 bases). V lost 1 base to trimming and J lost 6 bases, with 17 bases between them. Germline assignment: CDR1 SGHNT and CDR2 YYREEE (reference sequence). The CDR3 runs to 16 residues. The CDR3: CASSLWGGHPANIQYF. The CDR3 DNA is TGTGCCAGCAGCTTGTGGGGGGGCCATCCGGCAAACATTCAGTACTTC.

The chain is built from TRBV28 and TRBJ2-7; no clear D gene. V was cut by 1 base and J by 1 base, with 8 bases left in between. Germline lookup yields CDR1 MDHEN and CDR2 SYDVKM. CDR3 length: 14 residues. The DNA of the CDR3 is TGTGCCAGCAGTTTATCCGGATATTCCTACGAGCAGTACGTC. Amino acid sequence: CASSLSGYSYEQYV.

Only one count was recorded for this clone. J is TRBJ1-6 and V is TRBV4-3, with TRBD1 identical over 7 bases. Germline-derived CDR1 and CDR2 are LGHNA and YSLEER. The CDR3 totals 16 residues. The ends lost 4 bases at V and 7 bases at J; junction bases unmatched: 10. The DNA for the CDR3 is TGCGCCAGCAGCCGGGCGCTAGACAGGGTGAATTCACCCCTCCACTTT. Its protein product is CASSRALDRVNSPLHF.

This clone was observed a single time. The J gene is TRBJ2-7, the V gene TRBV6-5; D not resolved. The V gene's germline CDR1 is MNHEY and CDR2 SVGAGI. V lost 5 bases, J lost 2 bases, and 7 bases lay in between. The CDR3 is 12 residues long. The CDR3 bases are TGTGCCAGCAGTCGAGACGCCTACGAGCAGTACTTC. Translation gives CASSRDAYEQYF.

The V call is TRBV6-6, the J call TRBJ2-5, with no clear D. Germline CDR1 MNHNY, CDR2 SVGAGI (reference sequence). The CDR3 covers 11 residues. V gave up 7 bases and J gave up 5 bases, with 8 bases separating them. The CDR3 is CASTLGETQYF. In DNA, the CDR3 is TGTGCCAGCACCCTAGGCGAGACCCAGTACTTC.

The chain employs TRBV18 and TRBJ2-7; D is ambiguous. This CDR3 contains 13 residues. Germline V gene sequence: CDR1 KGHSH, CDR2 LQKENI. Trimming took off 2 bases at V and 4 bases at J, with 9 bases between the two ends. The CDR3 loop reads CASSPDGRYEQYV. DNA of the CDR3: TGTGCCAGCTCACCAGACGGGCGATACGAGCAGTACGTC.

The chain recombines TRBV11-2 with TRBJ1-2, with 8 bases fitting TRBD1. V dropped 5 bases and J dropped 7; count of bases not matched to a gene: 12. CDR1 is SGHAT and CDR2 is FQNNGV in the germline V gene. The CDR3 is 15 residues long. The CDR3 here is CASSDRDRQLFGYTF. The CDR3 nucleotides are TGTGCCAGCAGCGACCGGGACAGGCAACTATTTGGCTACACCTTC.

V and J are TRBV4-1 and TRBJ1-3; no reliable D call. CDR3 length: 14 residues. Germline loops: CDR1 MGHRA, CDR2 YSYEKL. Trimming took off 4 bases at V and 0 bases at J, with 7 bases between the two ends. CDR3 coding DNA: TGCGCCAGCAGCCCAAGTCCCTCTGGAAACACCATATATTTT. Protein product: CASSPSPSGNTIYF.

This sequence joins TRBV6-6 and TRBJ1-1, with D unresolved. V lost 7 bases to trimming and J lost 0 bases, with 12 bases between them. The CDR3 is 14 residues long. CDR1 and CDR2 (germline): MNHNY, SVGAGI (reference sequence). The CDR3, as DNA: TGTGCCAGCATCCCCGGAACAATGAACACTGAAGCTTTCTTT. It yields the protein CASIPGTMNTEAFF.

The chain recombines TRBV5-5 with TRBJ1-2, with D uncertain. CDR3 length: 14 residues. Per the germline V gene, CDR1 is SGHKS and CDR2 is YYEKEE (reference sequence). V lost 3 bases to trimming and J lost 2 bases, with 11 bases between them. DNA for the CDR3: TGTGCCAGCAGCTCCCGGACCATGAACTATGGCTACACCTTC. It specifies CASSSRTMNYGYTF.

The chain couples TRBV5-6 to TRBJ1-3, with D perhaps TRBD1 (5 bases). There are 14 residues in the CDR3. Trimming pared 0 bases from V and 2 bases from J, leaving 6 bases between. Germline lookup yields CDR1 SGHDT and CDR2 YYEEEE. DNA for the CDR3: TGTGCCAGCAGCTTGGTGGGGGCTGGAAACACCATATATTTT. This translates into CASSLVGAGNTIYF.

The chain recombines TRBV18 with TRBJ2-5; 7 bases line up with TRBD1. Germline CDR1 KGHSH, CDR2 LQKENI. V dropped 2 bases and J dropped 3; count of bases not matched to a gene: 3. The CDR3 covers 14 residues. The CDR3 spells CASSPTGAKETQYF. The CDR3 nucleotides are TGTGCCAGCTCACCAACAGGGGCAAAAGAGACCCAGTACTTC.

This clone counts as large. This chain links TRBV7-8 with TRBJ2-1; TRBD2 aligns across 7 bases. Germline-derived CDR1 and CDR2 are SGHVS and FQNEAQ. Trimming took 5 bases from V and 7 from J; bases not matched to a gene: 11. There are 15 residues in the CDR3. The CDR3 region has the DNA TGTGCCAGCAGCCCGGGCGGGGGACTAAAGAATGAGCAGTTCTTC. This gives the protein CASSPGGGLKNEQFF.

V and J are TRBV7-2 and TRBJ2-3; 8 bases fit TRBD1. The CDR3 sequence is 16 residues long. V gave up 2 bases and J gave up 3 bases; unmatched junction bases: 7. Germline CDR1 and CDR2: SGHTA and FQGNSA. CDR3 residues: CASSLQQGVLTDTQYF. CDR3 DNA: TGTGCCAGCAGCTTACAACAGGGGGTTTTGACAGATACGCAGTATTTT.

This chain uses TRBV4-1 with TRBJ1-3; 8 bases match TRBD1. With 4 bases clipped from V and 2 bases from J, the junction kept 7 bases outside the gene matches. The CDR3 length is 16 residues. Germline V gene lookup returns CDR1 MGHRA and CDR2 YSYEKL. The DNA of the CDR3 is TGCGCCAGCAGCCTAATACCACAGGGGGCTGGAAACACCATATATTTT. Protein product: CASSLIPQGAGNTIYF.

The CDR3 DNA is TGTGCCAGCAGTGACTCCGCCAGGGGCACCGGGGAGCTGTTTTTT. This gives the protein CASSDSARGTGELFF. V is TRBV6-4 and J is TRBJ2-2, with D possibly being TRBD1 (6 bases). V lost 0 bases to trimming and J lost 4 bases, with 9 bases between them. Germline V CDR1 and CDR2: MRHNA, SNTAGT. The length of the CDR3 is 15 residues.